Listed below are T cell receptor beta chains from one sample, sequenced in a study of beta chain features in type 1 diabetes. Sequencing was performed with immunoSEQ multiplex PCR; in TCRdb, only in-frame clones are kept and a portion is missing. Among a few hundred thousand clones listed, roughly 13% were seen once. The sequencing sample was made of naive CD4+ T cells from blood. The receptors come from a woman between 18 and 30 years old with type 1 diabetes. CDR3s include the opening cysteine and the closing phenylalanine or tryptophan. D genes are given only for firm matches. Clone size is not always given. Where it is, it says once, few, many or a class for expanded clones.

cdr3_length	d_call	j_call	clone_size	v_call	cdr3_aa	cdr3_nt
12	-	TRBJ2-3	-	TRBV30	CAWRAGTDTQYF	TGTGCCTGGAGAGCGGGCACAGATACGCAGTATTTT
15	-	TRBJ2-3	-	TRBV25-1	CASSLGRSSTDTQYF	TGTGCCAGCAGTTTGGGGAGGTCTAGCACAGATACGCAGTATTTT
13	-	TRBJ1-2	few	TRBV18	CASSPRDNYGYTF	TGTGCCAGCTCACCGCGGGACAACTATGGCTACACCTTC
13	-	TRBJ1-2	-	TRBV9	CASSRQVVGGYTF	TGTGCCAGCAGCCGACAGGTAGTGGGAGGCTACACCTTC
13	-	TRBJ2-7	few	TRBV28	CASSGMPSYEQYF	TGTGCCTCCTCGGGGATGCCCTCCTACGAGCAGTACTTC
16	-	TRBJ2-1	-	TRBV18	CASSPPGGGAYNEQFF	TGTGCCAGCTCACCACCGGGCGGGGGCGCCTACAATGAGCAGTTCTTC
14	-	TRBJ1-1	few	TRBV15	CATSRAYTGPRAFF	TGTGCCACCAGCAGAGCTTATACAGGCCCCCGGGCTTTCTTT
11	-	TRBJ2-1	-	TRBV6-5	CASSPGGEQFF	TGTGCCAGCAGCCCCGGGGGTGAGCAGTTCTTC
18	TRBD1	TRBJ2-2	few	TRBV7-3	CASSLRTEGQGASGELFF	TGTGCCAGCAGCTTAAGGACTGAGGGACAGGGGGCCTCCGGGGAGCTGTTTTTT
14	-	TRBJ1-2	-	TRBV6-6	CASSPPGTPYGYTF	TGTGCCAGCAGCCCCCCCGGGACACCTTATGGCTACACCTTC
12	-	TRBJ2-7	-	TRBV11-2	CASSVTGLEQYF	TGTGCCAGCAGCGTTACAGGGCTCGAGCAGTACTTC
15	-	TRBJ2-3	few	TRBV19	CASSFPGTSTDTQYF	TGTGCCAGTAGCTTTCCGGGAACATCCACAGATACGCAGTATTTT
17	TRBD1	TRBJ2-6	-	TRBV5-1	CASSLFGTVSGANVLTF	TGCGCCAGCAGCTTGTTTGGGACAGTTTCTGGGGCCAACGTCCTGACTTTC
12	-	TRBJ2-3	-	TRBV6-6	CAAGASTDTQYF	TGTGCCGCGGGTGCTAGCACAGATACGCAGTATTTT
14	TRBD1	TRBJ2-5	few	TRBV28	CASSPYRGRETQYF	TGTGCCAGCAGTCCATACAGGGGCAGGGAGACCCAGTACTTC
15	-	TRBJ1-5	-	TRBV6-6	CASSTQGRSNQPQHF	TGTGCCAGCAGTACCCAGGGAAGGAGCAATCAGCCCCAGCATTTT
16	-	TRBJ1-1	few	TRBV9	CASSGYLDRVNTEAFF	TGTGCCAGCAGCGGCTACCTGGACAGAGTGAACACTGAAGCTTTCTTT
17	TRBD2	TRBJ2-3	-	TRBV11-1	CASSLSGLAGHTDTQYF	TGTGCCAGCAGCCTGTCTGGCCTAGCGGGACACACAGATACGCAGTATTTT
10	-	TRBJ2-5	few	TRBV29-1	CSVSVETQYF	TGCAGCGTTTCAGTTGAGACCCAGTACTTC
13	-	TRBJ2-2	-	TRBV29-1	CSAGTRNTGELFF	TGCAGCGCGGGGACAAGGAACACCGGGGAGCTGTTTTTT
13	-	TRBJ1-1	few	TRBV29-1	CSVVLGASTEAFF	TGCAGCGTTGTACTGGGGGCAAGTACTGAAGCTTTCTTT
17	-	TRBJ2-1	-	TRBV5-6	CASSLFGLQGFSNEQFF	TGTGCCAGCAGCTTGTTTGGCCTCCAGGGATTCTCCAATGAGCAGTTCTTC
14	-	TRBJ1-4	-	TRBV5-4	CASSLNRESEKLFF	TGTGCCAGCAGCTTGAACAGGGAGAGTGAAAAACTGTTTTTT
15	-	TRBJ1-2	-	TRBV2	CASSEGRLYSDGYTF	TGTGCCAGCAGTGAAGGGAGACTCTATTCAGATGGCTACACCTTC
14	-	TRBJ2-7	few	TRBV29-1	CSVRHRQDAYEQYF	TGCAGCGTTCGCCACCGACAGGACGCCTACGAGCAGTACTTC
15	TRBD2	TRBJ2-5	few	TRBV5-1	CASSSGGAQQETQYF	TGCGCCAGCAGCTCGGGAGGGGCCCAACAAGAGACCCAGTACTTC
13	-	TRBJ1-5	-	TRBV28	CASSLPAGEPQHF	TGTGCCAGCAGTTTACCCGCGGGCGAGCCCCAGCATTTT
15	-	TRBJ2-5	few	TRBV25-1	CASSDSTRLQETQYF	TGTGCCAGCAGTGATTCGACCAGACTCCAAGAGACCCAGTACTTC
15	-	TRBJ2-2	once	TRBV27	CASSLELPNTGELFF	TGTGCCAGCAGTTTAGAACTACCAAACACCGGGGAGCTGTTTTTT
16	-	TRBJ1-1	few	TRBV19	CASRKVGQSMNTEAFF	TGTGCCAGTAGAAAAGTAGGACAGTCAATGAACACTGAAGCTTTCTTT
14	TRBD1	TRBJ1-1	few	TRBV19	CASSLGTANTEAFF	TGTGCCAGTAGTCTCGGGACAGCGAACACTGAAGCTTTCTTT
15	-	TRBJ1-3	few	TRBV30	CAWSVRGYSGNTIYF	TGTGCCTGGAGTGTACGGGGATACTCTGGAAACACCATATATTTT
17	TRBD1	TRBJ2-3	-	TRBV9	CASTDNRGPSITDTQYF	TGTGCCAGCACCGACAACAGGGGGCCGAGCATCACAGATACGCAGTATTTT
18	TRBD2	TRBJ2-1	-	TRBV7-2	CASSPKGLAGGPGNEQFF	TGTGCCAGCAGCCCCAAGGGACTAGCGGGGGGGCCGGGGAATGAGCAGTTCTTC
13	-	TRBJ2-5	few	TRBV28	CASGRRGQETQYF	TGTGCCAGCGGCAGGCGGGGACAAGAGACCCAGTACTTC
12	-	TRBJ2-1	few	TRBV27	CASRDSYNEQFF	TGTGCCAGCAGGGACTCGTACAATGAGCAGTTCTTC
16	-	TRBJ2-3	-	TRBV5-1	CASSTTVSGYTDTQYF	TGCGCCAGCAGTACTACAGTGTCGGGATACACAGATACGCAGTATTTT
14	-	TRBJ2-3	few	TRBV5-1	CASSRDTSTDTQYF	TGCGCCAGCAGCCGGGACACCAGCACAGATACGCAGTATTTT
17	TRBD2	TRBJ2-7	few	TRBV29-1	CSVEDSFGREGRYEQYF	TGCAGCGTTGAAGATTCGTTTGGGCGGGAGGGCCGGTACGAGCAGTACTTC
13	-	TRBJ2-2	-	TRBV28	CASTEAGSGELFF	TGTGCCAGCACCGAGGCGGGGTCCGGGGAGCTGTTTTTT
14	-	TRBJ1-1	-	TRBV5-6	CASSLPVGSTEAFF	TGTGCCAGCAGCCTACCGGTAGGGAGCACTGAAGCTTTCTTT
14	TRBD1	TRBJ2-7	-	TRBV5-1	CASSLGDSSYEQYF	TGCGCCAGCAGCTTAGGGGACAGCTCCTACGAGCAGTACTTC
18	-	TRBJ1-1	few	TRBV13	CASSRTKIQKQGFTEAFF	TGTGCCAGCAGCCGAACCAAAATCCAAAAACAGGGATTCACTGAAGCTTTCTTT
16	TRBD2	TRBJ2-1	-	TRBV11-2	CASSSRLAGGYNEQFF	TGTGCCAGCAGCTCGCGACTAGCGGGGGGATACAATGAGCAGTTCTTC
14	-	TRBJ2-3	-	TRBV5-1	CASSSGLSGDTQYF	TGCGCCAGCAGCTCCGGACTCAGCGGAGATACGCAGTATTTT
14	TRBD1	TRBJ2-3	few	TRBV4-3	CASSQVDRADTQYF	TGCGCCAGCAGCCAAGTGGACAGGGCAGATACGCAGTATTTT
12	TRBD1	TRBJ1-1	few	TRBV18	CASSPPTGPAFF	TGTGCCAGCTCACCACCGACAGGGCCAGCTTTCTTT
11	-	TRBJ2-1	-	TRBV30	CAWSVRQEQFF	TGTGCCTGGAGTGTACGACAGGAGCAGTTCTTC
12	TRBD1	TRBJ1-5	few	TRBV2	CASTGGGQPQHF	TGTGCCAGCACAGGGGGCGGTCAGCCCCAGCATTTT
16	TRBD1	TRBJ1-2	-	TRBV11-2	CASSSYRDRLADGYTF	TGTGCCAGCAGCTCGTACCGGGACAGGCTGGCAGATGGCTACACCTTC
12	-	TRBJ2-1	few	TRBV28	CASSGQYNEQFF	TGTGCCAGCAGCGGACAGTACAATGAGCAGTTCTTC
12	-	TRBJ1-2	few	TRBV5-4	CASRAQGNGYTF	TGTGCCAGCAGAGCCCAGGGTAATGGCTACACCTTC
19	TRBD1	TRBJ2-6	-	TRBV7-2	CASSSPRDRGTSGANVLTF	TGTGCCAGCAGCTCACCCCGGGACAGGGGAACCTCTGGGGCCAACGTCCTGACTTTC